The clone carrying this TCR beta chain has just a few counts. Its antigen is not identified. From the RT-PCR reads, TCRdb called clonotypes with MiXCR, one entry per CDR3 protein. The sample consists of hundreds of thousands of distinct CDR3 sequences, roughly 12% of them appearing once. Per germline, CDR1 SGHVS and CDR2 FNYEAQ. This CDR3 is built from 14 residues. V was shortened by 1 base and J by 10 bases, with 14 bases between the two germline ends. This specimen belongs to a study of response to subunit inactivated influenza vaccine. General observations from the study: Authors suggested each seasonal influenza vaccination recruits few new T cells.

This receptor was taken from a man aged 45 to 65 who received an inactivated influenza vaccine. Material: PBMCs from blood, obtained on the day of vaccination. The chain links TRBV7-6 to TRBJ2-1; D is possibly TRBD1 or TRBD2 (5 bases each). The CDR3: CASSLGGIGQEQFF. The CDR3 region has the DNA TGTGCCAGCAGCTTAGGGGGGATTGGGCAGGAGCAGTTCTTC.